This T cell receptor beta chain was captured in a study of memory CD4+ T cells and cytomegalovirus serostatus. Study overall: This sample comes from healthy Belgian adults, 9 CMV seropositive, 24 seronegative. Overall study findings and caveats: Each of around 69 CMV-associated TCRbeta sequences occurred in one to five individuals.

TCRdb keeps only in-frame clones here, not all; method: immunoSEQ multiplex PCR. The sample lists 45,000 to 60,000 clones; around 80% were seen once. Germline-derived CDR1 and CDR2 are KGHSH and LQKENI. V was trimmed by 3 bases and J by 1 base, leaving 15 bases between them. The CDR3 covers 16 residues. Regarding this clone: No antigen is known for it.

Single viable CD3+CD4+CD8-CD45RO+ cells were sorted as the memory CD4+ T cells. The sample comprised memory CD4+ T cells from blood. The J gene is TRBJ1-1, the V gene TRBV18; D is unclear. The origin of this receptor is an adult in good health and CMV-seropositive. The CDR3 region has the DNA TGTGCCAGCTCACCTAGGCCCCGTGGGCAGAACACTGAAGCTTTCTTT. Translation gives CASSPRPRGQNTEAFF.